The clone carrying this T cell receptor beta chain was seen ten or more times. Its antigen is undetermined. The sample originates from a study of blood T cells in healthy people across ages. Study-wide findings and caveats: The fall in TCR beta diversity per million T cells was roughly linear with age. Percentage of naive T cells showed a strong correlation with TCR beta diversity. Higher diversity and more naive CD4+ cells were features of long-lived donors, compared to aged donors.

Primers used in a second PCR of roughly 6 to 11 cycles were a sample-barcoded 5' primer and a J-beta primer mix. Tags on each cDNA molecule came from a template-switch adaptor with 12 random nucleotides. TCRdb reanalysed the 5' RACE reads using MiXCR and keeps one entry per CDR3 protein. The data hold 590,000 or so distinct CDR3 sequences, with 25% to 30% observed a single time. CDR3 length: 13 amino acids. The ends were cut back, 2 bases at V and 5 bases at J, with 9 bases in the middle. The TCR sequence derives from an elderly woman in good health. This chain uses TRBV12-3 or TRBV12-4 with TRBJ2-5, with D possibly TRBD1 on 6 matching bases. What was sequenced was blood. The CDR3 sequence: CASSLLQGETQYF. As DNA, the CDR3 is TGTGCCAGCAGTTTACTCCAGGGGGAGACCCAGTACTTC.